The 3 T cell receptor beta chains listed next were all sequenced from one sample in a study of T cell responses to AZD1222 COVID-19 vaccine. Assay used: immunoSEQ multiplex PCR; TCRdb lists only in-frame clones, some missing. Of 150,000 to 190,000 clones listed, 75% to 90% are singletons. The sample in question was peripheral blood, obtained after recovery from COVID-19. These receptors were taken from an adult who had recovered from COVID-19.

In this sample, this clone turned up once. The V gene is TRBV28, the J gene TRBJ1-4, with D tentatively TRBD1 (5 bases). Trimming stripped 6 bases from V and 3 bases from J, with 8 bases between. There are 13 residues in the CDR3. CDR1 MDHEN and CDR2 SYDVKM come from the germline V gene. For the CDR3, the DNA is TGTGCCAGCAGGACAGTACCTAATGAAAAACTGTTTTTT. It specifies CASRTVPNEKLFF.

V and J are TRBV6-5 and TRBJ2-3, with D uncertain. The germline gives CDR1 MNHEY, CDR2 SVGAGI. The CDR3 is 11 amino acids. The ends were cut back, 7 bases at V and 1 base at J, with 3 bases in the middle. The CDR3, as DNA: TGTGCCAGCAAGCGCACAGATACGCAGTATTTT. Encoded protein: CASKRTDTQYF.

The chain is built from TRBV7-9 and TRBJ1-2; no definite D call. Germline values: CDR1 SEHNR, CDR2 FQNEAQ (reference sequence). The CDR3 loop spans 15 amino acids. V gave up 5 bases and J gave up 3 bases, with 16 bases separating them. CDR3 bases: TGTGCCAGCAGCAGAGGTAGGGTCGGGGACTATGGCTACACCTTC. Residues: CASSRGRVGDYGYTF.